A single TCR beta chain is shown here with its context. No antigen is known for it. This sample was included in a study of T cell responses to AZD1222 COVID-19 vaccine. General observations from the study: Regions left unmutated in variants are reportedly the target of nearly half of spike-specific TCRs.

Trimming took 5 bases from V and 4 from J, leaving 10 bases between them. The CDR3 is 13 residues long. The germline V gene has CDR1 WNHNN and CDR2 SYGVQD (reference sequence). TCRdb keeps only in-frame clones here, not all; method: immunoSEQ multiplex PCR. The top ten clones hold around a quarter of a sample with about 39,000 clones, roughly 85% of them seen once. The input for sequencing was peripheral blood, taken 28 days after the second dose of the MenACWY control vaccine. The TCR sequence derives from an adult who received the MenACWY meningococcal vaccine as a control. The V gene is TRBV10-1, the J gene TRBJ2-3; unclear D gene. CDR3 sequence: CASSRSGPDTQYF. CDR3 DNA sequence: TGCGCCAGCAGTCGGAGTGGGCCAGATACGCAGTATTTT.